This T cell receptor beta chain emerged from a study of T cells after yellow fever vaccination. Whole-study context: Fractions of low cell number were prepared using SMART-Seq v4 Ultra Low Input. Study conclusions and caveats: Contamination of FACS-sorted repertoires by abundant clonotypes from the bulk population could occur. A weaker secondary response peaked on day 5, the primary on day 15.

The CDR3 length is 16 residues. V lost 3 bases and J lost 4; bases outside the gene matches: 4. It was through 5'RACE template switching that TCR cDNA was made, with a universal primer site and UMIs added. A single record per CDR3 protein comes from TCRdb applying MiXCR to the 5' RACE reads. The sample records about 240,000 distinct CDR3 sequences, around 7% being singletons. A few counts support this clonotype. The antigen is not known. The TCR comes from a man aged 30 to 45 who received the YFV17D yellow fever vaccine. The sequencing used CD4+ T cells sorted from PBMCs, collected 15 days after the yellow fever booster vaccination. The chain uses TRBV12-3 or TRBV12-4 and TRBJ2-1, with 12 bases aligning to TRBD2. CDR3 sequence: CASSFRTSGKYNEQFF. The CDR3 region has the DNA TGTGCCAGCAGTTTTCGGACTAGCGGGAAGTACAATGAGCAGTTCTTC.